The 10 T cell receptor beta chains listed next were all sequenced from one sample in a study of cytomegalovirus exposure and HLA in healthy donors. This PCR relied on a set of 60 Vbeta primers and 13 Jbeta primers. Clones were read by immunoSEQ multiplex PCR, and TCRdb kept only the in-frame ones, dropping some. This sample has about 120,000 clones, with roughly 70% found just once. The material sequenced was PBMCs. Source of these receptors: a woman in her twenties or thirties in good health and CMV-seronegative.

This sequence joins TRBV7-9 and TRBJ1-1; TRBD1 might be the D (5 bases). Germline assignment: CDR1 SEHNR and CDR2 FQNEAQ (reference sequence). This CDR3 contains 14 residues. V dropped 4 bases and J dropped 10 bases, with 19 bases sitting between them. CDR3 amino acids: CASSSRGRLGGAFF. CDR3 DNA: TGTGCCAGCAGCTCGAGGGGCCGATTGGGGGGAGCTTTCTTT. Supplemented by reference TRBV7-9 and TRBJ1-1, the full variable domain reads DTGVSQNPRHKITKRGQNVTFRCDPISEHNRLYWYRQTLGQGPEFLTYFQNEAQLEKSRLLSDRFSAERPKGSFSTLEIQRTEQGDSAMYLCASSSRGRLGGAFFGQGTRLTVV.

This chain uses TRBV30 with TRBJ1-6; D is unresolved. Trimming pared 1 base from V and 10 bases from J, leaving 14 bases between. The CDR3 extends over 14 amino acids. In germline, CDR1 is GTSNPN, CDR2 SVGIG (reference sequence). The CDR3 region has the DNA TGTGCCTGGAGTGGGGCAGCCTACACCTCACCCCTCCACTTT. Residues: CAWSGAAYTSPLHF.

This chain uses TRBV5-1 with TRBJ1-1; D is unresolved. CDR1 is SGHRS and CDR2 is YFSETQ in the germline V gene. The CDR3 sequence is 13 residues long. V was clipped by 2 bases and J by 4 bases, with 9 bases between them. The chain's CDR3 is CASSFSVRTEAFF. The CDR3 bases are TGCGCCAGCAGCTTTTCAGTTCGCACTGAAGCTTTCTTT.

The chain recombines TRBV30 with TRBJ1-4, with D possibly being TRBD1 (6 bases). The CDR3 consists of 14 residues. Trimming stripped 0 bases from V and 7 bases from J, with 12 bases between. Germline V gene data show CDR1 as GTSNPN and CDR2 as SVGIG (reference sequence). CDR3 amino acids: CAWSVGTGSEKLFF. DNA for the CDR3: TGTGCCTGGAGTGTAGGAACAGGGAGTGAAAAACTGTTTTTT.

The chain is built from TRBV7-9 and TRBJ1-2; tentatively, D is TRBD1 (5 bases). Germline CDR1 SEHNR, CDR2 FQNEAQ (reference sequence). The CDR3 spans 15 residues. The V gene lost 5 bases and the J gene lost 7 bases, with 20 bases spanning the gap. The chain's CDR3 is CASSPTTGDVTGYTF. CDR3 bases: TGTGCCAGCAGCCCTACGACGGGGGATGTAACTGGCTACACCTTC.

The chain is built from TRBV5-6 and TRBJ2-7; 8 positions agree with TRBD1. Germline CDR1 SGHDT, CDR2 YYEEEE. V trimming: 2 bases; J trimming: 6 bases; junction bases outside the gene matches: 7. This CDR3 spans 14 amino acids. CDR3 sequence: CASSFSSDRVEQYF. The CDR3 nucleotides are TGTGCCAGCAGCTTCTCGTCGGACAGGGTCGAGCAGTACTTC.

This sequence joins TRBV5-6 and TRBJ1-2, with a possible D match to TRBD1 (5 bases). Trimming pared 8 bases from V and 6 bases from J, leaving 26 bases between. CDR1 and CDR2 (germline): SGHDT, YYEEEE. This CDR3 has 16 residues. The CDR3: CASGVGHTGTIDGYTF. CDR3 nucleotides: TGTGCCAGTGGGGTCGGGCATACAGGTACTATCGATGGCTACACCTTC. The full variable domain, with the rest looked up from reference TRBV5-6 and TRBJ1-2, is DAGVTQSPTHLIKTRGQQVTLRCSPKSGHDTVSWYQQALGQGPQFIFQYYEEEERQRGNFPDRFSGHQFPNYSSELNVNALLLGDSALYLCASGVGHTGTIDGYTFGSGTRLTVV.

The V call is TRBV19, the J call TRBJ1-1; D is possibly TRBD1 (6 bases). There are 18 residues in the CDR3. The germline gives CDR1 LNHDA, CDR2 SQIVND (reference sequence). Trimming pared 11 bases from V and 2 bases from J, leaving 30 bases between. The CDR3 nucleotides are TGTGCCTCCAACCGGCCAGTAGGAAGGGGGTACGGTAACACTGAAGCTTTCTTT. The encoded protein is CASNRPVGRGYGNTEAFF. The full variable domain, with the rest looked up from reference TRBV19 and TRBJ1-1, is DGGITQSPKYLFRKEGQNVTLSCEQNLNHDAMYWYRQDPGQGLRLIYYSQIVNDFQKGDIAEGYSVSREKKESFPLTVTSAQKNPTAFYLCASNRPVGRGYGNTEAFFGQGTRLTVV.

This chain connects TRBV19 to TRBJ2-1, with 8 bases identical to TRBD1. Germline V gene sequence: CDR1 LNHDA, CDR2 SQIVND (reference sequence). The CDR3 covers 17 residues. The junction had 10 bases not matched to a gene; V was cut back by 6 bases and J by 0 bases. The CDR3 DNA sequence: TGTGCCAGTAGCGCTCAACCACAGGGGGTCTCCTACAATGAGCAGTTCTTC. This gives the protein CASSAQPQGVSYNEQFF.

This chain joins TRBV6-5 and TRBJ1-1; 10 bases align to TRBD1. The CDR3 runs to 16 residues. The V segment lost 1 base and the J segment 0 bases; nucleotides outside the gene matches: 2. Germline V lookup: CDR1 MNHEY, CDR2 SVGAGI. This chain's CDR3 is CASSYWTGGMNTEAFF. The CDR3 nucleotides are TGTGCCAGCAGTTACTGGACAGGGGGGATGAACACTGAAGCTTTCTTT.